This TCR beta chain was documented in a study of blood T cell repertoires in COVID-19. Generated by immunoSEQ multiplex PCR, the TCRdb table keeps only in-frame clones and is missing some. The data contain approximately 300,000 clones, 75% to 90% of them seen just once; the ten biggest clones take up about 2%. V gave up 0 bases and J gave up 4 bases, with 7 bases separating them. The length of the CDR3 is 14 residues. Germline CDR1 reads LGHNA; CDR2 reads YSLEER. Sequenced input: peripheral blood. The genes are TRBV4-3 and TRBJ2-1; D remains ambiguous. The receptor was isolated from a man younger than 35 with active or convalescent COVID-19. CDR3: CASSQDRAYNEQFF. The CDR3 region has the DNA TGCGCCAGCAGCCAAGATCGAGCGTACAATGAGCAGTTCTTC.